This T cell receptor (beta chain) was profiled in a study of control samples from healthy donors and cancer patients. V dropped 0 bases and J dropped 7 bases, with 19 bases sitting between them. CDR3 size: 17 residues. Per the germline V gene, CDR1 is SEHNR and CDR2 is FQNEAQ (reference sequence). There are a few counts of this clone. Data came from immunoSEQ multiplex PCR; TCRdb stores just in-frame clones and leaves some out. Of roughly 130,000 clones listed, around nine tenths are singletons. The specimen sequenced was blood. This clonotype originated in a man aged 50 to 59 in good health. The V call is TRBV7-9, the J call TRBJ1-3; a possible D gene is TRBD1 (6 bases). CDR3 region: CASSLALQGTLDNTIYF. DNA for the CDR3: TGTGCCAGCAGCTTAGCATTACAGGGCACCTTGGATAACACCATATATTTT. The variable domain in full, completed from reference TRBV7-9 and TRBJ1-3, reads DTGVSQNPRHKITKRGQNVTFRCDPISEHNRLYWYRQTLGQGPEFLTYFQNEAQLEKSRLLSDRFSAERPKGSFSTLEIQRTEQGDSAMYLCASSLALQGTLDNTIYFGEGSWLTVV.